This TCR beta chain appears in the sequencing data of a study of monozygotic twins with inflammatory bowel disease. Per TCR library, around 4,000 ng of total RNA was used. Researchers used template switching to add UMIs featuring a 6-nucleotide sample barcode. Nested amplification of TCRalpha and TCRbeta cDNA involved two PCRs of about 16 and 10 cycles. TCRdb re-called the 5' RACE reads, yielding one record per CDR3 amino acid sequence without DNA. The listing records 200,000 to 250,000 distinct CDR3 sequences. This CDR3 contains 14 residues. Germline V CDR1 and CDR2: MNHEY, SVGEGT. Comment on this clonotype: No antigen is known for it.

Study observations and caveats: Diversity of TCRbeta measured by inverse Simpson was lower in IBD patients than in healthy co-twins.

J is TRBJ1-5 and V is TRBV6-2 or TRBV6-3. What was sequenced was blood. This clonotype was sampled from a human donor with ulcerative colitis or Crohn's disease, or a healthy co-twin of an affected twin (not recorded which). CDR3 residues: CASSYSNGRQPQHF.